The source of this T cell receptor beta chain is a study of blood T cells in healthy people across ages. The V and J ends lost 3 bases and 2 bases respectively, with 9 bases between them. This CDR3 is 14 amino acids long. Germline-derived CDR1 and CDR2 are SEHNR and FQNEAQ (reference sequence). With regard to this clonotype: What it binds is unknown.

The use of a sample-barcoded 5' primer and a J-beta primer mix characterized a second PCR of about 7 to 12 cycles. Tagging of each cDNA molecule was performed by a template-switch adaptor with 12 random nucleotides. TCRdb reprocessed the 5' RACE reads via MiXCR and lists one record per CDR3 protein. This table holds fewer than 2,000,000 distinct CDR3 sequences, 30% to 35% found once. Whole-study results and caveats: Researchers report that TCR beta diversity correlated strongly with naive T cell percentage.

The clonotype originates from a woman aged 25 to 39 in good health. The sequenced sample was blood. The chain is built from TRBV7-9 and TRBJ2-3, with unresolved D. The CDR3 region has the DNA TGTGCCAGCAGCTTTTTTACCAACACAGATACGCAGTATTTT. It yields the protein CASSFFTNTDTQYF. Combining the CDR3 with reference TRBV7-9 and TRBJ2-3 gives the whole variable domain DTGVSQNPRHKITKRGQNVTFRCDPISEHNRLYWYRQTLGQGPEFLTYFQNEAQLEKSRLLSDRFSAERPKGSFSTLEIQRTEQGDSAMYLCASSFFTNTDTQYFGPGTRLTVL.